The entry below describes one TCR beta chain. Its matching antigen is unknown. The sample originates from a study of yellow fever vaccine responses in identical twins. Study results and limitations: Reportedly, the response of twins' T cells to the vaccine seemed partly convergent, partly personalized.

TCRdb re-analysed the RT-PCR reads in MiXCR, keeping a single row per CDR3 protein. The sample contains about 3,000 distinct CDR3 sequences, about 88% of which appear only once. This receptor was obtained from a young woman who received the yellow fever vaccine. Specimen: T cells from blood (PBMCs), unsorted or a sorted subset (not recorded which), collected before or after yellow fever vaccination (not recorded which).

The CDR3 region is CASNGGNISPLHF. The CDR3 coding sequence is TGTGCCAGCAATGGGGGTAATATTTCACCCCTCCACTTT. The chain carries TRBV2 and TRBJ1-6; tentatively, D is TRBD1 (5 bases). Germline CDR1 SNHLY, CDR2 FYNNEI. The CDR3 runs 13 residues. Trimming stripped 7 bases from V and 9 bases from J, with 13 bases between. Full variable domain (missing parts from reference TRBV2 and TRBJ1-6): EPEVTQTPSHQVTQMGQEVILRCVPISNHLYFYWYRQILGQKVEFLVSFYNNEISEKSEIFDDQFSVERPDGSNFTLKIRSTKLEDSAMYFCASNGGNISPLHFGNGTRLTVT.